This is a list of T cell receptor beta chains from one sample in a study of cytomegalovirus exposure and HLA in healthy donors. Sequencing was performed with immunoSEQ multiplex PCR; in TCRdb, only in-frame clones are kept and a portion is missing. The table has 100,000 to 120,000 clones, about four fifths seen once. The sequenced material came from PBMCs. These receptors came from an older woman in good health and CMV-seropositive. Each CDR3 is given with its conserved first and last residue. D genes are given only for firm matches. For some rows the clone size is stated as once, few or many, or as a class when expanded; others skip it.

D: TRBD1
J: TRBJ1-1
size: .
V: TRBV28
CDR3: CASRRQGNAVGTEAFF
DNA: TGTGCCAGCAGGAGACAGGGGAATGCAGTAGGCACTGAAGCTTTCTTT

D: .
J: TRBJ1-2
size: once
V: TRBV7-9
CDR3: CASSPAVQFYGYTF
DNA: TGTGCCAGCAGCCCAGCGGTACAGTTTTATGGCTACACCTTC

D: TRBD1
J: TRBJ1-2
size: .
V: TRBV10-3
CDR3: CAISLRDRGSNYGYTF
DNA: TGTGCCATCAGCCTCCGGGACAGGGGATCTAACTATGGCTACACCTTC

D: .
J: TRBJ1-2
size: .
V: TRBV15
CDR3: CATSRDVRSGYTF
DNA: TGTGCCACCAGCAGAGATGTGAGGTCCGGCTACACCTTC

D: .
J: TRBJ2-1
size: .
V: TRBV28
CDR3: CASRTRLTGSIGHEQFF
DNA: TGTGCCAGCAGGACTAGGCTTACCGGGAGTATTGGGCATGAGCAGTTCTTC

D: TRBD2
J: TRBJ2-5
size: .
V: TRBV29-1
CDR3: CSVEDHGTSWETQYF
DNA: TGCAGCGTTGAAGACCACGGGACTAGCTGGGAGACCCAGTACTTC

D: .
J: TRBJ2-7
size: .
V: TRBV11-2
CDR3: CASSLAADYEQYF
DNA: TGTGCCAGCAGCTTAGCGGCGGACTACGAGCAGTACTTC

D: .
J: TRBJ2-3
size: once
V: TRBV10-3
CDR3: CAILGGSTDTQYF
DNA: TGTGCCATCCTCGGCGGGAGCACAGATACGCAGTATTTT

D: TRBD1
J: TRBJ1-1
size: .
V: TRBV4-2
CDR3: CASSQDPGQGVAFF
DNA: TGTGCCAGCAGCCAAGATCCCGGGCAGGGGGTTGCTTTCTTT

D: TRBD2
J: TRBJ2-4
size: .
V: TRBV28
CDR3: CASNLGAAGGLNIQYF
DNA: TGTGCCAGCAATCTCGGGGCAGCGGGAGGTCTAAACATTCAGTACTTC

D: .
J: TRBJ1-1
size: .
V: TRBV21-1
CDR3: CASSSGADTEAFF
DNA: TGTGCCAGCAGCAGTGGTGCAGACACTGAAGCTTTCTTT

D: TRBD2
J: TRBJ2-3
size: .
V: TRBV5-8
CDR3: CASSLGVAGHTQYF
DNA: TGTGCCAGCAGCTTGGGGGTAGCGGGGCATACGCAGTATTTT

D: .
J: TRBJ1-2
size: .
V: TRBV6-1
CDR3: CASSVSEYGYTF
DNA: TGTGCCAGCAGTGTCTCGGAGTATGGCTACACCTTC

D: TRBD1
J: TRBJ1-2
size: .
V: TRBV9
CDR3: CASSVGQGLGTNYGYTF
DNA: TGTGCCAGCAGCGTAGGACAGGGGCTAGGTACTAACTATGGCTACACCTTC

D: .
J: TRBJ2-7
size: .
V: TRBV27
CDR3: CASSLSAGGAYEQYF
DNA: TGTGCCAGCAGTTTATCTGCGGGCGGGGCCTACGAGCAGTACTTC

D: .
J: TRBJ1-5
size: .
V: TRBV5-4
CDR3: CASSFRLGAQPQHF
DNA: TGTGCCAGCAGCTTTCGACTGGGGGCTCAGCCCCAGCATTTT

D: .
J: TRBJ2-4
size: few
V: TRBV5-1
CDR3: CASSRGEGDIQYF
DNA: TGCGCCAGCAGCCGGGGTGAGGGGGACATTCAGTACTTC

D: TRBD2
J: TRBJ2-1
size: .
V: TRBV19
CDR3: CASSRTGTSGKAEQFF
DNA: TGTGCCAGTAGCCGGACCGGGACTAGCGGGAAGGCCGAGCAGTTCTTC

D: .
J: TRBJ1-3
size: few
V: TRBV6-1
CDR3: CASSELYGNTIYF
DNA: TGTGCCAGCAGTGAACTGTATGGAAACACCATATATTTT

D: TRBD2
J: TRBJ2-2
size: .
V: TRBV19
CDR3: CASSIDRVSGEELFF
DNA: TGTGCCAGTAGTATAGATCGCGTTAGCGGGGAGGAGCTGTTTTTT

D: .
J: TRBJ1-1
size: once
V: TRBV19
CDR3: CASSILHQGLAEAFF
DNA: TGTGCCAGTAGTATACTCCATCAGGGGTTAGCTGAAGCTTTCTTT

D: TRBD1
J: TRBJ1-2
size: .
V: TRBV11-2
CDR3: CASSLEARTGASFSVYGYTF
DNA: TGTGCCAGCAGCTTAGAAGCCCGGACAGGGGCAAGTTTTTCGGTCTATGGCTACACCTTC

D: .
J: TRBJ1-1
size: .
V: TRBV10-3
CDR3: CAISGGSGTGTEAFF
DNA: TGTGCCATCAGTGGAGGGTCAGGAACCGGTACTGAAGCTTTCTTT

D: TRBD1
J: TRBJ2-5
size: .
V: TRBV13
CDR3: CASSVRDRQETQYF
DNA: TGTGCCAGCAGCGTCCGGGACAGGCAAGAGACCCAGTACTTC

D: .
J: TRBJ2-7
size: .
V: TRBV7-8
CDR3: CASSLGLELYEQYF
DNA: TGTGCCAGCAGCCTTGGACTGGAACTTTACGAGCAGTACTTC

D: TRBD1
J: TRBJ1-3
size: .
V: TRBV7-2
CDR3: CASSRIGQGHTIYF
DNA: TGTGCCAGCAGCCGCATTGGACAGGGCCACACCATATATTTT

D: .
J: TRBJ1-2
size: .
V: TRBV29-1
CDR3: CTLENFDYGYTF
DNA: TGCACCCTAGAGAATTTTGACTATGGCTACACCTTC

D: TRBD2
J: TRBJ2-1
size: few
V: TRBV28
CDR3: CASSFFFGSGRRDNEQFF
DNA: TGTGCCAGCAGTTTTTTCTTCGGTAGCGGGAGGAGGGACAATGAGCAGTTCTTC

D: TRBD1
J: TRBJ1-1
size: .
V: TRBV7-9
CDR3: CASSLVRGPGTEAFF
DNA: TGTGCCAGCAGCTTAGTTAGGGGGCCGGGCACTGAAGCTTTCTTT

D: TRBD2
J: TRBJ2-4
size: .
V: TRBV5-1
CDR3: CASSLTSVAKNIQYF
DNA: TGCGCCAGCAGCTTGACTAGCGTGGCCAAAAACATTCAGTACTTC

D: .
J: TRBJ1-4
size: .
V: TRBV7-9
CDR3: CASSLSRFLNEKLFF
DNA: TGTGCCAGCAGCTTATCGAGGTTCCTTAATGAAAAACTGTTTTTT

D: TRBD2
J: TRBJ2-1
size: .
V: TRBV6-5
CDR3: CASRNRLAGLNEQFF
DNA: TGTGCCAGCAGGAATAGACTAGCGGGACTAAATGAGCAGTTCTTC

D: TRBD2
J: TRBJ2-5
size: .
V: TRBV27
CDR3: CASSTGQGLVRMETQYF
DNA: TGTGCCAGCAGTACCGGCCAGGGACTAGTAAGGATGGAGACCCAGTACTTC

D: .
J: TRBJ1-1
size: .
V: TRBV4-1
CDR3: CASSQDSEGVDTEAFF
DNA: TGCGCCAGCAGCCAAGATAGCGAGGGGGTGGACACTGAAGCTTTCTTT

D: TRBD1
J: TRBJ2-5
size: .
V: TRBV28
CDR3: CASSQRQGWVETQYF
DNA: TGTGCCAGCAGTCAAAGACAGGGTTGGGTGGAGACCCAGTACTTC

D: .
J: TRBJ2-1
size: .
V: TRBV5-1
CDR3: CASSLASSSYNEQFF
DNA: TGCGCCAGCAGCTTGGCTAGTAGCTCCTACAATGAGCAGTTCTTC

D: .
J: TRBJ2-5
size: .
V: TRBV18
CDR3: CASSPPATETQYF
DNA: TGTGCCAGCTCACCACCCGCTACAGAGACCCAGTACTTC

D: .
J: TRBJ2-7
size: .
V: TRBV10-3
CDR3: CAISEVEDWREQYF
DNA: TGTGCCATCAGTGAGGTGGAGGATTGGCGCGAGCAGTACTTC

D: TRBD1
J: TRBJ1-3
size: .
V: TRBV28
CDR3: CASSQTGDHSGNTIYF
DNA: TGTGCCAGCAGTCAGACAGGGGACCACTCTGGAAACACCATATATTTT

D: .
J: TRBJ2-2
size: .
V: TRBV5-1
CDR3: CASSLVLNTGELFF
DNA: TGCGCCAGCAGCTTGGTCCTCAACACCGGGGAGCTGTTTTTT

D: .
J: TRBJ2-1
size: .
V: TRBV28
CDR3: CASSLNSGGNKYNEQFF
DNA: TGTGCCAGCAGTTTAAACTCGGGCGGGAACAAGTACAATGAGCAGTTCTTC

D: .
J: TRBJ2-7
size: .
V: TRBV5-1
CDR3: CASSSATGLISYEQYF
DNA: TGCGCCAGCAGCTCCGCCACCGGACTGATCTCCTACGAGCAGTACTTC

D: TRBD2
J: TRBJ2-1
size: .
V: TRBV2
CDR3: CASRTLAGEKNEQFF
DNA: TGTGCCAGCAGAACACTAGCGGGAGAGAAGAATGAGCAGTTCTTC

D: .
J: TRBJ1-2
size: .
V: TRBV25-1
CDR3: CASSEYGIRGRGGYTF
DNA: TGTGCCAGCAGTGAATATGGAATCAGGGGACGGGGTGGCTACACCTTC

D: .
J: TRBJ1-2
size: .
V: TRBV4-1
CDR3: CASSQEGRGTQSYTF
DNA: TGCGCCAGCAGCCAAGAAGGAAGGGGCACCCAGAGCTACACCTTC

D: .
J: TRBJ1-1
size: .
V: TRBV28
CDR3: CASSLVESGMTAFF
DNA: TGTGCCAGCAGTTTAGTGGAAAGCGGGATGACAGCTTTCTTT

D: .
J: TRBJ2-7
size: .
V: TRBV5-4
CDR3: CASSLDPSFHEQYF
DNA: TGTGCCAGCAGCTTGGATCCTAGTTTTCACGAGCAGTACTTC

D: TRBD1
J: TRBJ2-7
size: few
V: TRBV27
CDR3: CASTSFPGQGAGEQYF
DNA: TGTGCCAGCACATCCTTCCCGGGACAGGGGGCTGGTGAGCAGTACTTC

D: .
J: TRBJ2-5
size: .
V: TRBV18
CDR3: CASSPKQWGRQETQYF
DNA: TGTGCCAGCTCACCGAAGCAATGGGGCCGCCAAGAGACCCAGTACTTC

D: .
J: TRBJ2-1
size: .
V: TRBV7-3
CDR3: CASSPRQYSRNEQFF
DNA: TGTGCCAGCAGCCCCCGACAGTACAGTAGGAATGAGCAGTTCTTC

D: TRBD1
J: TRBJ1-2
size: .
V: TRBV6-4
CDR3: CASSVNRQGAGYTF
DNA: TGTGCCAGCAGTGTCAATCGTCAGGGGGCGGGCTACACCTTC

D: TRBD2
J: TRBJ2-1
size: .
V: TRBV7-3
CDR3: CASSLRPRGGIDEQFF
DNA: TGTGCCAGCAGCTTAAGACCCCGGGGGGGTATCGATGAGCAGTTCTTC

D: .
J: TRBJ1-2
size: once
V: TRBV5-6
CDR3: CASSLRGIGYTF
DNA: TGTGCCAGCAGCTTGCGGGGGATCGGCTACACCTTC

D: .
J: TRBJ1-1
size: .
V: TRBV29-1
CDR3: CSVTRTENTEASF
DNA: TGCAGCGTTACGAGGACTGAAAACACTGAAGCTTCCTTT

D: TRBD1
J: TRBJ1-1
size: .
V: TRBV11-2
CDR3: CASSWGTAPVNTEAFF
DNA: TGTGCCAGCAGCTGGGGGACAGCGCCCGTGAACACTGAAGCTTTCTTT

D: TRBD1
J: TRBJ1-2
size: few
V: TRBV7-9
CDR3: CASSLMGGQGADGYTF
DNA: TGTGCCAGCAGCTTAATGGGTGGACAGGGGGCGGATGGCTACACCTTC

D: .
J: TRBJ2-5
size: .
V: TRBV12-5
CDR3: CASGSPRTGQETQYF
DNA: TGTGCTAGTGGTTCCCCCCGGACGGGACAAGAGACCCAGTACTTC

D: .
J: TRBJ2-7
size: .
V: TRBV6-6
CDR3: CASSYGQGGKQNF
DNA: TGTGCCAGCAGTTATGGGCAGGGGGGTAAGCAAAACTTC